These T cell receptor beta chains were read from a single sample in a study of technical replicates of blood from a few donors. Method: immunoSEQ multiplex PCR; TCRdb's copy keeps in-frame clones and lacks some. This repertoire shows 72,000 or so clones, roughly 94% found once; its top ten account for approximately 0.4%. Sequenced sample: T cells isolated from PBMCs. These receptor sequences come from a human donor in good health. The CDR3 runs from the conserved cysteine through the conserved F or W. The D gene is left open where the match is weak. Some rows mark clone size as missing; the rest say once, few, many or name a class of expanded clone.

>18|TRBV7-8|.|TRBD2|TRBJ2-7
CASSLTHTTSGSSYEQYF
TGTGCCAGCAGCTTAACCCACACGACTAGCGGGAGTTCCTACGAGCAGTACTTC
>15|TRBV30|.|TRBD1|TRBJ2-2
CASHAVGQGAGELFF
TGTGCCTCCCACGCTGTAGGACAGGGGGCCGGGGAGCTGTTTTTT
>12|TRBV18|.|.|TRBJ2-1
CASSDSNNEQFF
TGTGCCAGCTCGGACTCAAACAATGAGCAGTTCTTC
>15|TRBV19|.|TRBD1|TRBJ2-2
CASRWDRGSSGELFF
TGTGCCAGTAGATGGGACAGGGGTTCATCCGGGGAGCTGTTTTTT
>14|TRBV30|few|.|TRBJ1-3
CAWDHQEPGNTIYF
TGTGCCTGGGATCATCAGGAACCTGGAAACACCATATATTTT
>15|TRBV28|.|.|TRBJ1-2
CATLLRDILNYGYTF
TGTGCCACTCTACTCCGGGATATACTGAACTATGGCTACACCTTC
>14|TRBV6-1|.|TRBD2|TRBJ2-7
CASIRTSGTYEQYF
TGTGCCAGTATCCGGACTAGCGGGACCTACGAGCAGTACTTC
>16|TRBV7-3|.|.|TRBJ2-7
CASSLDGSVSSYEQYF
TGTGCCAGCAGCTTAGACGGGAGTGTGAGCTCCTACGAGCAGTACTTC
>15|TRBV13|.|TRBD1|TRBJ1-2
CASSLTGGDVYGYTF
TGTGCCAGCAGCTTGACAGGGGGCGATGTCTATGGCTACACCTTC
>14|TRBV7-9|.|.|TRBJ2-5
CASSLLRERETQYF
TGTGCCAGCAGCTTATTGAGGGAACGGGAGACCCAGTACTTC
>14|TRBV7-6|.|TRBD1|TRBJ1-2
CASSGRDRYYGYTF
TGTGCCAGCAGCGGCCGGGACAGGTACTATGGCTACACCTTC
>12|TRBV28|few|.|TRBJ1-5
CASSLWDRPQHF
TGTGCCAGCAGTTTATGGGACAGGCCCCAGCATTTT
>15|TRBV28|once|.|TRBJ2-3
CASSPPGVRTDTQYF
TGTGCCAGCAGTCCCCCCGGGGTCAGGACAGATACGCAGTATTTT
>16|TRBV5-6|.|.|TRBJ1-1
CASSLFRGRMNTEAFF
TGTGCCAGCAGCTTGTTTAGAGGGAGAATGAACACTGAAGCTTTCTTT
>14|TRBV4-3|.|.|TRBJ2-1
CASSRGLLQYEQFF
TGCGCCAGCAGCCGAGGACTCTTACAATATGAGCAGTTCTTC
>18|TRBV27|.|TRBD1|TRBJ2-7
CASSQTPGQNSGHSEQYF
TGTGCCAGCAGTCAAACTCCGGGACAGAATTCAGGGCACTCCGAGCAGTACTTC
>11|TRBV2|.|.|TRBJ1-1
CARQANTEAFF
TGTGCCAGACAGGCGAACACTGAAGCTTTCTTT
>15|TRBV15|.|.|TRBJ1-3
CATSRARSAGNTIYF
TGTGCCACCAGCAGAGCGAGGTCCGCTGGAAACACCATATATTTT
>20|TRBV5-8|.|TRBD2|TRBJ2-2
CASSLEYGLAGTSNTGELFF
TGTGCCAGCAGCTTGGAATATGGACTAGCGGGAACTTCGAACACCGGGGAGCTGTTTTTT
>15|TRBV25-1|.|TRBD2|TRBJ2-7
CASSEPGLASYEQYF
TGTGCCAGCAGTGAACCGGGACTAGCGTCCTACGAGCAGTACTTC
>13|TRBV27|.|.|TRBJ1-2
CASRRNRVHGYTF
TGTGCCAGCAGGAGAAACAGGGTGCATGGCTACACCTTC
>14|TRBV5-4|few|TRBD1|TRBJ1-1
CASSPEGTGAYTVF
TGTGCCAGCAGCCCTGAAGGGACAGGGGCCTACACGGTCTTT
>18|TRBV5-6|.|TRBD2|TRBJ2-3
CASSLRGLAGGYGDTQYF
TGTGCCAGCAGCTTGCGGGGTCTAGCGGGAGGGTATGGAGATACGCAGTATTTT
>13|TRBV6-1|.|.|TRBJ1-2
CASNRDGRYGYTF
TGTGCCAGCAACAGGGACGGGCGATATGGCTACACCTTC
>15|TRBV6-1|.|TRBD1|TRBJ1-5
CASSASTQGLQPQHF
TGTGCCAGCAGTGCCTCTACACAGGGGTTACAGCCCCAGCATTTT
>15|TRBV14|.|.|TRBJ2-7
CASSLLTGQVYEQYF
TGTGCCAGCAGCCTTCTTACAGGGCAGGTCTACGAGCAGTACTTC
>15|TRBV6-1|.|TRBD1|TRBJ1-3
CASSAGTGGANTIYF
TGTGCCAGCAGTGCGGGGACAGGTGGAGCAAACACCATATATTTT
>14|TRBV19|.|TRBD1|TRBJ1-5
CASLPGTGHQPQHF
TGTGCCAGTTTGCCCGGGACAGGGCATCAGCCCCAGCATTTT
>15|TRBV2|once|.|TRBJ1-4
CASSVRQKTSEKLFF
TGTGCCAGCAGTGTCAGACAGAAAACTTCTGAAAAACTGTTTTTT
>13|TRBV5-1|.|TRBD2|TRBJ2-7
CASSLVSGTAQYF
TGCGCCAGCAGTTTGGTTAGCGGGACCGCTCAGTACTTC
>13|TRBV6-5|.|.|TRBJ1-4
CASSYRGGEKLFF
TGTGCCAGCAGTTACAGGGGAGGAGAAAAACTGTTTTTT
>15|TRBV10-3|.|TRBD1|TRBJ1-2
CAISESGQGNYGYTF
TGTGCCATCAGTGAGTCGGGACAGGGGAACTATGGCTACACCTTC
>15|TRBV30|.|.|TRBJ2-3
CAWSVGGLATDTQYF
TGTGCCTGGAGTGTAGGAGGTCTTGCCACAGATACGCAGTATTTT
>15|TRBV6-1|.|TRBD2|TRBJ2-5
CASELAADLQETQYF
TGTGCCAGCGAACTAGCGGCGGATCTCCAAGAGACCCAGTACTTC
>8|TRBV19|few|.|TRBJ1-2
CASGLSTF
TGTGCCAGCGGTTTAAGCACCTTC
>16|TRBV4-1|.|TRBD1|TRBJ2-7
CASSHDGQADSYEQYF
TGCGCCAGCAGCCATGACGGACAGGCCGACTCCTACGAGCAGTACTTC
>13|TRBV7-3|.|.|TRBJ2-1
CASSFRDFNEQFF
TGTGCCAGCAGCTTTCGGGACTTTAATGAGCAGTTCTTC
>15|TRBV28|.|.|TRBJ1-5
CASSGSQVYNQPQHF
TGTGCCAGTTCAGGGTCCCAAGTATACAATCAGCCCCAGCATTTT
>14|TRBV9|.|.|TRBJ2-7
CASSVGGVGRGQYF
TGTGCCAGCAGCGTAGGAGGAGTAGGAAGGGGGCAGTACTTC
>12|TRBV10-2|few|.|TRBJ1-2
CASSDIGGGYTF
TGCGCCAGCAGTGATATCGGGGGAGGCTACACCTTC
>12|TRBV19|.|.|TRBJ1-4
CASSIGRQKLFF
TGTGCCAGTAGTATAGGGCGGCAAAAACTGTTTTTT
>12|TRBV7-9|.|.|TRBJ2-3
CASSPSTDTQYF
TGTGCCAGCAGCCCAAGCACAGATACGCAGTATTTT
>11|TRBV20-1|.|.|TRBJ1-1
CRVRTGTEAFF
TGCAGAGTCCGAACGGGGACTGAAGCTTTCTTT
>13|TRBV6-5|.|TRBD2|TRBJ2-7
CASSGTLSYEQYF
TGTGCCAGTAGCGGGACCCTCTCCTACGAGCAGTACTTC
>15|TRBV30|.|.|TRBJ1-2
CAWSVGPDSIDGYTF
TGTGCCTGGAGTGTAGGTCCAGACTCGATCGATGGCTACACCTTC
>13|TRBV7-9|.|.|TRBJ1-2
CASSLGVLEGYTF
TGTGCCAGCAGCTTAGGAGTTCTTGAAGGCTACACCTTC
>15|TRBV27|.|TRBD1|TRBJ2-7
CASGLGTGGPYEQYF
TGTGCCAGCGGACTCGGGACAGGGGGTCCCTACGAGCAGTACTTC
>15|TRBV9|few|.|TRBJ1-5
CASSGGTPANQPQHF
TGTGCCAGCAGCGGCGGGACGCCTGCAAATCAGCCCCAGCATTTT
>15|TRBV19|once|TRBD2|TRBJ2-7
CASSILTSGSDEQYF
TGTGCCAGTAGTATTTTGACTAGCGGGAGCGACGAGCAGTACTTC
>16|TRBV6-4|.|TRBD2|TRBJ2-7
CASSASKGGRAYEQYF
TGTGCCAGCAGTGCCTCCAAGGGCGGGAGGGCCTACGAGCAGTACTTC
>12|TRBV7-9|.|.|TRBJ2-3
CASSFNTDTQYF
TGTGCCAGCAGCTTTAACACAGATACGCAGTATTTT
>14|TRBV6-1|.|.|TRBJ2-7
CASSEAGGFYEQYF
TGTGCCAGCAGTGAAGCTGGGGGCTTCTACGAGCAGTACTTC
>14|TRBV5-1|.|.|TRBJ1-2
CASSLAPEVYGYTF
TGCGCCAGCAGCTTGGCCCCAGAAGTCTATGGCTACACCTTC
>19|TRBV9|.|.|TRBJ1-3
CASSVATIRGGASGNTIYF
TGTGCCAGCAGCGTAGCTACAATACGGGGAGGGGCCTCTGGAAACACCATATATTTT
>14|TRBV28|.|TRBD1|TRBJ1-4
CASSLTGPNEKLFF
TGTGCCAGCAGCTTGACAGGGCCCAATGAAAAACTGTTTTTT
>16|TRBV7-3|.|.|TRBJ2-2
CASSLLAGLNTGELFF
TGTGCCAGCAGCCTGCTGGCGGGCCTGAACACCGGGGAGCTGTTTTTT
>16|TRBV11-3|.|TRBD2|TRBJ2-4
CASSPLGGGAKNIQYF
TGTGCCAGCAGCCCGCTGGGGGGAGGGGCCAAAAACATTCAGTACTTC
>15|TRBV10-3|.|.|TRBJ2-2
CAISRQLPNTGELFF
TGTGCCATCAGTAGACAGCTACCGAACACCGGGGAGCTGTTTTTT
>14|TRBV28|.|.|TRBJ1-2
CASSPGHLNYGYTF
TGTGCCAGCAGTCCGGGACATCTAAACTATGGCTACACCTTC
>15|TRBV5-1|.|.|TRBJ2-7
CASSLVVSGRDEQYF
TGCGCCAGCAGCTTGGTGGTGTCGGGCAGGGACGAGCAGTACTTC